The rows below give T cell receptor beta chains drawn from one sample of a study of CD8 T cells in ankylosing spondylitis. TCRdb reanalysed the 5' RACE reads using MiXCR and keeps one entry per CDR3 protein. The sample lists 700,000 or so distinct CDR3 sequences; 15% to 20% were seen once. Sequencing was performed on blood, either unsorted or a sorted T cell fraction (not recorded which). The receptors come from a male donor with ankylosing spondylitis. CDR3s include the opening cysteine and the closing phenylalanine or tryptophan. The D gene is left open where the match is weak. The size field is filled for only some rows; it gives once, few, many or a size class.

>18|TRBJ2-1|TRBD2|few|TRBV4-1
CASSHRTSGSRWSDEQFF
TGCGCCAGCAGCCACCGGACTAGCGGGAGTCGGTGGAGCGATGAGCAGTTCTTC
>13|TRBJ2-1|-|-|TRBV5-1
CASRSAVYNEQFF
TGCGCCAGCAGGTCGGCAGTTTACAATGAGCAGTTCTTC
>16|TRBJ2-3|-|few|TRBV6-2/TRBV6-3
CASSPAFGASTDTQYF
TGTGCCAGCAGTCCCGCTTTCGGGGCCAGCACAGATACGCAGTATTTT
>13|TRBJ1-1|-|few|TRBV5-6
CASSGTKNTEAFF
TGTGCCAGCAGCGGCACCAAGAACACTGAAGCTTTCTTT
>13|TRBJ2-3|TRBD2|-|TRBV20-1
CSAALAGADTQYF
TGCAGTGCTGCCCTAGCGGGGGCAGATACGCAGTATTTT
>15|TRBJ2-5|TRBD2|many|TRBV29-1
CSVELAGEAGETQYF
TGCAGCGTTGAGCTAGCGGGAGAGGCGGGAGAGACCCAGTACTTC
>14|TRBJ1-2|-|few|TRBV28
CASSKGVFLGGYTF
TGTGCCAGCTCAAAGGGGGTGTTTTTGGGGGGCTACACCTTC
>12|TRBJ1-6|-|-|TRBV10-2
CASSEPDSPLHF
TGCGCCAGCAGTGAGCCTGATTCACCCCTCCACTTT
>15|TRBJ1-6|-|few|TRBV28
CASRPDRYYNSPLHF
TGTGCCAGCAGACCGGACAGATACTATAATTCACCCCTCCACTTT
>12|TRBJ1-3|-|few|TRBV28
CATQRFGNTIYF
TGTGCCACCCAACGATTCGGAAACACCATATATTTT
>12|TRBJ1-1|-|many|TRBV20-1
CSARDPNTEAFF
TGCAGTGCTCGGGACCCGAACACTGAAGCTTTCTTT
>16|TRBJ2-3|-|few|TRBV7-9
CASRDKPGLSTDTQYF
TGTGCCAGCAGGGACAAACCGGGATTGAGCACAGATACGCAGTATTTT
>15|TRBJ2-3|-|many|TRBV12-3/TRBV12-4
CASNDRTSPTDTQYF
TGTGCCAGCAACGATAGAACCAGCCCCACAGATACGCAGTATTTT
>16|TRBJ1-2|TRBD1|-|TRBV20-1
CSARVGQAIWGHGYTF
TGCAGTGCTAGAGTCGGACAGGCTATCTGGGGTCATGGCTACACCTTC
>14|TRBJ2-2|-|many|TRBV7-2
CASSLAASGGELFF
TGTGCCAGCAGCTTAGCTGCTTCCGGCGGGGAGCTGTTTTTT
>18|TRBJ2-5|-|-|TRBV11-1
CASSLGQISFSYQETQYF
TGTGCCAGCAGCTTAGGCCAGATAAGTTTTTCGTACCAAGAGACCCAGTACTTC
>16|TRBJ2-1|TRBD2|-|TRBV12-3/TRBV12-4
CASSFSGGSSYNEQFF
TGTGCCAGCAGTTTTAGCGGGGGAAGCTCCTACAATGAGCAGTTCTTC
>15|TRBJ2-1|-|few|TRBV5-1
CASSLGTAEYNEQFF
TGCGCCAGCAGCTTGGGGACCGCGGAGTACAATGAGCAGTTCTTC
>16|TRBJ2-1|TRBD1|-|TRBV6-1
CASRPPDRGLENEQFF
TGTGCCAGCAGACCCCCCGACAGGGGATTAGAGAATGAGCAGTTCTTC
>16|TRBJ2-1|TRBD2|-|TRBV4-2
CASSQELAGVGNEQFF
TGTGCCAGCAGCCAAGAGTTGGCGGGAGTCGGGAATGAGCAGTTCTTC
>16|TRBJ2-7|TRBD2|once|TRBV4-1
CASSQQTSGGPYEQYF
TGCGCCAGCAGCCAGCAGACTAGCGGGGGCCCCTACGAGCAGTACTTC
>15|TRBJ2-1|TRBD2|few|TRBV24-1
CATSDKGLAGEEQFF
TGTGCCACCAGTGATAAGGGACTAGCGGGAGAAGAGCAGTTCTTC
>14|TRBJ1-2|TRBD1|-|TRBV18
CASSPPGQTIGYTF
TGTGCCAGCTCACCACCGGGACAGACCATAGGCTACACCTTC
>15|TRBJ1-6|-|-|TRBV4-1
CASSQSQGIMSPLHF
TGCGCCAGCAGCCAATCGCAGGGGATTATGTCACCCCTCCACTTT
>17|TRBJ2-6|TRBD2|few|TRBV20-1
CSARPGLAGSGANVLTF
TGCAGTGCTAGACCCGGACTAGCGGGCTCTGGGGCCAACGTCCTGACTTTC
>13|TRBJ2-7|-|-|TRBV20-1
CSARVQGSYEQYF
TGCAGTGCTAGGGTACAGGGTTCGTACGAGCAGTACTTC
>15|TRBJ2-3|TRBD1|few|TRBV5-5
CASSLEGTGLDTQYF
TGTGCCAGCAGCTTGGAGGGGACAGGGTTGGATACGCAGTATTTT
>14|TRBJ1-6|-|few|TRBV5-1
CASSLGTYNSPLHF
TGCGCCAGCAGCCTGGGCACCTATAATTCACCCCTCCACTTT
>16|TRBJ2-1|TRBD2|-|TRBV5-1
CASSPRPLAGAHEQFF
TGCGCCAGCAGCCCGCGCCCACTAGCGGGGGCACATGAGCAGTTCTTC
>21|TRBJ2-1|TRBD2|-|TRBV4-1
CASSFSPVSSGREWTYNEQFF
TGCGCCAGCAGCTTCTCCCCGGTCAGTAGCGGGAGGGAATGGACCTACAATGAGCAGTTCTTC
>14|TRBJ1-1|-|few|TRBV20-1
CSARPGGMNTEAFF
TGCAGTGCTCGACCCGGGGGGATGAACACTGAAGCTTTCTTT
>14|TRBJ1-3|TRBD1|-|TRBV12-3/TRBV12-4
CASSKDRAGNTIYF
TGTGCCAGCAGTAAGGACAGGGCTGGAAACACCATATATTTT
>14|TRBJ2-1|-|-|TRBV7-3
CASSLTPGIPELFF
TGTGCCAGCAGCTTAACCCCCGGCATCCCTGAGCTGTTCTTC
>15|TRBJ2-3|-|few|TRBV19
CASSIQGWGTDTQYF
TGTGCCAGTAGTATCCAGGGATGGGGCACAGATACGCAGTATTTT
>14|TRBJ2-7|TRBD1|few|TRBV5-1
CASEKGQGAYEQYF
TGCGCCAGCGAAAAAGGACAGGGGGCCTACGAGCAGTACTTC
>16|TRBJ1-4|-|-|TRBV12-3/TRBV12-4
CASIPEQGPTNEKLFF
TGTGCCAGCATCCCGGAGCAGGGCCCAACTAATGAAAAACTGTTTTTT
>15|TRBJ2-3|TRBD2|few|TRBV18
CASSRGGPHTDTQYF
TGTGCCAGCTCACGGGGAGGGCCCCACACAGATACGCAGTATTTT
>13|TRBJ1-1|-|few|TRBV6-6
CASNLPQGVEAFF
TGTGCCAGCAACCTGCCACAGGGTGTTGAAGCTTTCTTT
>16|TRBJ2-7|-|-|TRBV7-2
CASSLAPGRSTYEQYF
TGTGCCAGCAGCTTAGCTCCTGGTAGGTCTACCTACGAGCAGTACTTC
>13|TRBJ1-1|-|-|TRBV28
CASSGTPNTEAFF
TGTGCCAGTAGTGGGACCCCGAACACTGAAGCTTTCTTT
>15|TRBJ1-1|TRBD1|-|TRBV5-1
CASSPPTGSATEAFF
TGCGCCAGCAGCCCCCCGACAGGGAGTGCTACTGAAGCTTTCTTT
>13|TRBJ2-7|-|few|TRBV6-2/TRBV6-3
CASGGRAPYEQYF
TGTGCCAGCGGGGGTCGGGCCCCCTACGAGCAGTACTTC
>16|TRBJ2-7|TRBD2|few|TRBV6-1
CASSGGLADRSYEQYF
TGTGCCAGCAGTGGAGGACTAGCGGACCGTTCCTACGAGCAGTACTTC
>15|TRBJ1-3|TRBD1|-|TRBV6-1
CASRETGGRGNTIYF
TGTGCCAGCAGAGAAACAGGGGGCCGTGGAAACACCATATATTTT
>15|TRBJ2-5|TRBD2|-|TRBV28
CASSLRLAARVTQYF
TGTGCCAGCAGTCTGAGACTAGCCGCCCGGGTGACCCAGTACTTC
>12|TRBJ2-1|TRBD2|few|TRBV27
CASSGLDLEQFF
TGTGCCAGTTCCGGACTAGACCTTGAGCAGTTCTTC
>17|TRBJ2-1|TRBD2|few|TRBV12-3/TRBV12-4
CASSSLWSGAGYNEQFF
TGTGCCAGCAGTTCTCTTTGGAGCGGGGCAGGGTACAATGAGCAGTTCTTC
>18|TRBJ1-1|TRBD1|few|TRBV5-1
CASSLVTGRGRMNTEAFF
TGCGCCAGCAGCTTGGTCACGGGAAGGGGGCGAATGAACACTGAAGCTTTCTTT
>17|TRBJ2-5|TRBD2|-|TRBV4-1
CASSQDGGGLLEETQYF
TGCGCCAGCAGCCAAGATGGGGGGGGACTGTTAGAAGAGACCCAGTACTTC
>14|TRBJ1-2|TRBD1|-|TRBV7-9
CASSLQGAVDGYTF
TGTGCCAGCAGCTTACAGGGGGCCGTTGATGGCTACACCTTC